The 30 T cell receptor beta chains in this list originate from one sample, sequenced in a study of cytomegalovirus exposure and HLA in healthy donors. Produced via immunoSEQ multiplex PCR; TCRdb's table is partial and in-frame only. The table lists about 100,000 clones, roughly 95% of them singletons, with around 0.85% in the top ten. The sequenced sample consisted of PBMCs. The receptor source for this set is a woman aged 18-29 years in good health and CMV-seronegative.

CDR3 sequence (DNA): TGTGCCAGACTGCCCCCGGCGGGTGGCTACACCTTC. Translating gives CARLPPAGGYTF. This chain connects TRBV7-9 to TRBJ1-2; D call uncertain. Germline lookup yields CDR1 SEHNR and CDR2 FQNEAQ (reference sequence). This CDR3 is 12 amino acids long. V lost 9 bases to trimming and J lost 7 bases, with 15 bases between them.

This clone was picked up one time. The chain joins TRBV5-4 to TRBJ2-7; D remains unclear. The CDR3 has 12 amino acids. V shed 1 base and J shed 0 bases, with 2 bases lying between them. Germline lookup yields CDR1 SGHNT and CDR2 YYREEE (reference sequence). The CDR3 region has the DNA TGTGCCAGCAGCTTGCTCTCCTACGAGCAGTACTTC. It yields the protein CASSLLSYEQYF.

The chain combines TRBV6-1 with TRBJ2-5; weak D call: TRBD2 (5 bases). The CDR3 spans 13 residues. Germline assignment: CDR1 MNHNS and CDR2 SASEGT. V shed 5 bases and J shed 2 bases, with 9 bases lying between them. The CDR3 DNA sequence: TGTGCCAGCAGTCAGGACTTACAAGAGACCCAGTACTTC. It codes for CASSQDLQETQYF.

The chain joins TRBV28 to TRBJ2-3; D is uncertain. The germline CDR1 and CDR2 sequences are MDHEN and SYDVKM. CDR3 length: 18 amino acids. The germline V and J ends were trimmed by 5 bases and 0 bases, with 21 bases remaining between them. The CDR3 region is CASSPLTSRGTSTDTQYF. DNA of the CDR3: TGTGCCAGCAGTCCCTTGACGTCCCGAGGTACTAGCACAGATACGCAGTATTTT. The full variable domain, rest sourced from reference TRBV28 and TRBJ2-3, is DVKVTQSSRYLVKRTGEKVFLECVQDMDHENMFWYRQDPGLGLRLIYFSYDVKMKEKGDIPEGYSVSREKKERFSLILESASTNQTSMYLCASSPLTSRGTSTDTQYFGPGTRLTVL.

This clone was observed a single time. The rearrangement joins TRBV4-1 to TRBJ2-7, with 15 bases that match TRBD2. Looked up from germline, CDR1 is MGHRA and CDR2 is YSYEKL. The CDR3 consists of 18 residues. J was trimmed by 6 bases and V by 4 bases; bases with no gene match: 13. CDR3 coding DNA: TGCGCCAGCAGCCCCGGTGGACTAGCGGGGGGGTTGGATCCCGAGCAGTACTTC. Translation gives CASSPGGLAGGLDPEQYF.

As regards this clone: Other DNA sequences within the sample encode an identical CDR3. This chain links TRBV4-1 with TRBJ1-4; maybe TRBD1 (6 bases). Trimming left V 1 base short and J 7 bases short, with 13 bases between. This CDR3 has 15 residues. Germline V gene sequence: CDR1 MGHRA, CDR2 YSYEKL. The CDR3 DNA is TGCGCCAGCAGCCAAGTGGGGGGGCCGGGTGAAAAACTGTTTTTT. This translates into CASSQVGGPGEKLFF.

The genes are TRBV5-6 and TRBJ2-1; no clear D gene. The CDR3 has 16 residues. Germline V CDR1 and CDR2: SGHDT, YYEEEE. Trimming cost V 4 bases and J 5 bases, with 19 bases left between them. CDR3 protein: CASSPRPIEVHNEQFF. The CDR3 bases are TGTGCCAGCAGCCCCCGACCGATAGAGGTCCACAATGAGCAGTTCTTC.

The rearrangement joins TRBV6-5 to TRBJ2-3; D uncertain. Trimming took 6 bases from V and 7 from J, leaving 8 bases between them. The germline CDR1 and CDR2 sequences are MNHEY and SVGAGI. The length of the CDR3 is 11 residues. CDR3 in amino acids: CASSPSYTQYF. DNA for the CDR3: TGTGCCAGCAGCCCTTCCTATACGCAGTATTTT.

The chain carries TRBV6-4 and TRBJ2-3; 14 nucleotides agree with TRBD2. CDR1 and CDR2 from the germline V gene are MRHNA and SNTAGT. CDR3 length: 16 residues. The V gene end was trimmed by 6 bases and the J gene end by 4 bases; junction bases not matched to a gene: 6. The CDR3 DNA is TGTGCCAGCAGCCCCGGGACTAGCGGGAGTTCAGATACGCAGTATTTT. This sequence encodes CASSPGTSGSSDTQYF.

V and J are TRBV5-4 and TRBJ2-2, with 11 bases matching TRBD2. The J segment lost 6 bases and the V segment lost 4 bases, leaving 14 bases of the junction unmatched. Germline loops: CDR1 SGHNT, CDR2 YYREEE (reference sequence). The CDR3 runs to 18 residues. CDR3 coding DNA: TGTGCCAGCAGCCCCGGCGGATCGGGACTAGCGGTATCCGGGGAGCTGTTTTTT. This translates into CASSPGGSGLAVSGELFF. Combining the CDR3 with reference TRBV5-4 and TRBJ2-2 gives the whole variable domain ETGVTQSPTHLIKTRGQQVTLRCSSQSGHNTVSWYQQALGQGPQFIFQYYREEENGRGNFPPRFSGLQFPNYSSELNVNALELDDSALYLCASSPGGSGLAVSGELFFGEGSRLTVL.

The CDR3 sequence is CASSQGQGSFDGYTF. The CDR3, as DNA: TGTGCCAGCTCCCAAGGACAGGGGTCCTTCGATGGCTACACCTTC. This chain joins TRBV18 and TRBJ1-2; TRBD1 matches at 9 bases. V dropped 6 bases and J dropped 6; count of bases not matched to a gene: 11. The CDR3 sequence is 15 residues long. Germline values: CDR1 KGHSH, CDR2 LQKENI.

The chain is built from TRBV30 and TRBJ2-7; the match to TRBD1 covers 8 bases. Per germline, CDR1 GTSNPN and CDR2 SVGIG (reference sequence). The CDR3 has 14 amino acids. Losses at the gene ends were 5 bases for V and 5 bases for J; bases not matched to a gene: 11. This CDR3 is CAWDLGDRTNEQYF. DNA for the CDR3: TGTGCCTGGGACTTGGGGGACAGGACAAACGAGCAGTACTTC.

On this clone: Sequence at one end of the junction differs from germline and may be a read error. The genes are TRBV7-7 and TRBJ2-2; TRBD1 might be the D (6 bases). The CDR3 consists of 15 residues. Germline CDR1 SSHAT, CDR2 FNYEAQ (reference sequence). CDR3 region: CASTPRSGDNGELFF. The DNA for the CDR3 is TGTGCTAGCACCCCCCGGTCAGGGGATAACGGGGAGCTGTTTTTT.

The chain links TRBV25-1 to TRBJ2-1, with 7 bases identical to TRBD1. Looked up from germline, CDR1 is MGHDK and CDR2 is SYGVNS. The V gene end was trimmed by 10 bases and the J gene end by 4 bases; junction bases not matched to a gene: 7. The CDR3 is 13 residues long. The chain's CDR3 is CATAPGQYNEQFF. DNA of the CDR3: TGTGCCACTGCACCGGGACAGTACAATGAGCAGTTCTTC.

CDR3 region: CASRWDRASYYGYTF. Written as DNA, the CDR3 is TGTGCCAGCAGGTGGGACAGGGCATCTTACTATGGCTACACCTTC. The chain carries TRBV27 and TRBJ1-2; 9 bases are shared with TRBD1. After removal of 6 bases from V and 3 bases from J, the junction contained 8 bases not matched to a gene. Germline V gives CDR1 MNHEY, CDR2 SMNVEV (reference sequence). The CDR3 contains 15 residues.

This clone was recorded only once. The chain employs TRBV4-2 and TRBJ1-1; TRBD1 agrees at 9 bases. Germline CDR1 reads LGHNA; CDR2 reads YNFKEQ. The CDR3 sequence is 15 residues long. V shed 4 bases and J 5 bases; nucleotides not matched to a gene: 8. In DNA, the CDR3 is TGTGCCAGCAGCCTCACAGGGGGCGCGGGAACTGAAGCTTTCTTT. It translates to CASSLTGGAGTEAFF.

The chain combines TRBV10-3 with TRBJ2-1; 12 bases match TRBD2. Losses at the gene ends were 8 bases for V and 4 bases for J; bases not matched to a gene: 15. Germline V gives CDR1 ENHRY, CDR2 SYGVKD. The CDR3 sequence is 18 residues long. DNA for the CDR3: TGTGCCATCCCTAAGGGACAGGGGACTAGCGGGTTGTACAATGAGCAGTTCTTC. It is translated as CAIPKGQGTSGLYNEQFF.

This chain links TRBV2 with TRBJ1-2; 7 nucleotides agree with TRBD1. The CDR3 runs to 13 residues. CDR1 is SNHLY, CDR2 FYNNEI, per germline. Unmatched junction bases numbered 5, after V lost 4 bases and J lost 6 bases. The CDR3 protein is CASSVTGSDGYTF. CDR3 nucleotides: TGTGCCAGCAGTGTGACAGGGTCGGATGGCTACACCTTC.

The chain uses TRBV5-1 and TRBJ2-7; D gene unclear. This CDR3 is 14 amino acids long. Germline CDR1 and CDR2: SGHRS and YFSETQ. The V and J ends lost 0 bases and 2 bases respectively, with 9 bases between them. CDR3 in amino acids: CASSLGGITYEQYF. As DNA, the CDR3 is TGCGCCAGCAGCTTGGGCGGAATTACCTACGAGCAGTACTTC.

This clone is a singleton in its sample. The rearrangement uses TRBV25-1 and TRBJ1-1, with 7 positions matching TRBD1. In germline, CDR1 is MGHDK, CDR2 SYGVNS. The length of the CDR3 is 13 residues. Trimming at V came to 5 bases and at J to 3 bases, leaving 3 bases not matched to a gene. CDR3 residues: CASSQGGYTEAFF. The CDR3 DNA sequence: TGTGCCAGCAGTCAGGGGGGTTACACTGAAGCTTTCTTT.

CDR3 DNA sequence: TGTGCCAGCAGTGAAGCCGGGACAGCAAACACTGAAGCTTTCTTT. Protein product: CASSEAGTANTEAFF. The V gene is TRBV6-1, the J gene TRBJ1-1, with 7 positions matching TRBD1. The germline gives CDR1 MNHNS, CDR2 SASEGT. CDR3 length: 15 amino acids. After removal of 0 bases from V and 2 bases from J, the junction contained 3 bases not matched to a gene.

CDR3: CAWSADRGKPSNYGYTF. Written as DNA, the CDR3 is TGTGCCTGGAGTGCCGACAGGGGTAAACCTTCTAACTATGGCTACACCTTC. V and J are TRBV30 and TRBJ1-2; 8 nucleotides align to TRBD1. Germline values: CDR1 GTSNPN, CDR2 SVGIG (reference sequence). V shed 1 base, J shed 0 bases, and the junction held 10 bases outside the gene matches. This CDR3 region has 17 residues.

The chain employs TRBV4-1 and TRBJ2-5; D gene uncertain. Germline V gene lookup returns CDR1 MGHRA and CDR2 YSYEKL. V dropped 0 bases and J dropped 2 bases, with 13 bases sitting between them. The CDR3 runs to 16 residues. In nucleotides, the CDR3 is TGCGCCAGCAGCCAAGATCCCGTCCAGGATCAAGAGACCCAGTACTTC. Residues: CASSQDPVQDQETQYF.

This chain uses TRBV5-1 with TRBJ2-2, with 11 bases lining up with TRBD1. Germline loops: CDR1 SGHRS, CDR2 YFSETQ. J was trimmed by 4 bases and V by 0 bases; bases with no gene match: 8. CDR3 length: 18 residues. CDR3 sequence reads: CASSLAVGQGAGTGELFF. CDR3 nucleotides: TGCGCCAGCAGCTTGGCCGTCGGACAGGGGGCAGGCACCGGGGAGCTGTTTTTT.

The CDR3 DNA reads as TGTGCCAGCAGCCGGGACAGGGTGAGAGTGGGCACAGATACGCAGTATTTT. This sequence encodes CASSRDRVRVGTDTQYF. The V call is TRBV7-2, the J call TRBJ2-3, with 9 positions matching TRBD1. The V segment lost 5 bases and the J segment 1 base; nucleotides outside the gene matches: 10. Germline CDR1 SGHTA, CDR2 FQGNSA. There are 17 residues in the CDR3.

The gene calls are TRBV9 and TRBJ1-2; D gene uncertain. The germline V and J ends were trimmed by 6 bases and 4 bases, with 16 bases remaining between them. The CDR3 length is 14 residues. CDR1 is SGDLS and CDR2 is YYNGEE in the germline V gene. CDR3 coding DNA: TGTGCCAGCAACACGCGGGGAACCCCCTATGGCTACACCTTC. Translating it yields CASNTRGTPYGYTF.

CDR3 DNA sequence: TGCAGCGTGTGGGGACAGGGATCGGTGAACACTGAAGCTTTCTTT. Translated: CSVWGQGSVNTEAFF. V and J are TRBV29-1 and TRBJ1-1, with 9 bases that match TRBD1. CDR1 and CDR2 (germline): SQVTM, ANQGSEA. The CDR3 is made up of 15 amino acids. V shed 6 bases, J shed 0 bases, and the junction held 8 bases outside the gene matches.

This clone was seen a single time. The chain is built from TRBV6-1 and TRBJ1-4; D is undetermined. Germline V gene sequence: CDR1 MNHNS, CDR2 SASEGT. This CDR3 contains 13 residues. V lost 4 bases, J lost 12 bases, and 15 bases lay in between. CDR3 DNA sequence: TGTGCCAGCAGTGGAGACACCCTTTTTGAACTGTTTTTT. It translates to CASSGDTLFELFF.

The V gene is TRBV27, the J gene TRBJ1-2; D ambiguous. Germline V gene data show CDR1 as MNHEY and CDR2 as SMNVEV (reference sequence). V was trimmed by 4 bases and J by 2 bases, leaving 20 bases between them. This CDR3 spans 17 amino acids. The CDR3, as DNA: TGTGCCAGCAGTTCCTTTACCCGCGGCGCCTCAAACTATGGCTACACCTTC. Encoded protein: CASSSFTRGASNYGYTF.

This chain connects TRBV6-5 to TRBJ1-1; D uncertain. Germline-derived CDR1 and CDR2 are MNHEY and SVGAGI. Trimming took off 2 bases at V and 1 base at J, with 5 bases between the two ends. The CDR3 covers 13 residues. This chain's CDR3 is CASSYLRNTEAFF. CDR3 sequence (DNA): TGTGCCAGCAGTTACCTTAGGAACACTGAAGCTTTCTTT.